The 21 T cell receptor beta chains given below trace back to one sample, sequenced in a study of blood T cells in healthy people across ages. Next came a second PCR, run for about 6 to 12 cycles, which used a sample-barcoded 5' primer along with a J-beta primer mix. Using its own MiXCR run on the 5' RACE reads, TCRdb lists one record per CDR3 protein. Among a few hundred thousand distinct CDR3 sequences listed, about a quarter were seen once. These same records also appear under a second study, on T cells of mothers and their children.

Sample: blood. These receptors were collected from a boy aged 2 to 10 in good health.

This clonotype was recorded a few times. J is TRBJ2-7 and V is TRBV6-5, with 7 bases aligning to TRBD1. The CDR3 totals 15 residues. Germline lookup yields CDR1 MNHEY and CDR2 SVGAGI. The junction had 9 bases not matched to a gene; V was cut back by 5 bases and J by 2 bases. CDR3: CASSGKTGFTYEQYF. CDR3 in DNA: TGTGCCAGCAGTGGAAAGACAGGGTTTACCTACGAGCAGTACTTC.

The rearrangement links TRBV4-3 to TRBJ2-3; unclear D gene. With 1 base removed from V and 1 base from J, the gap between germline ends came to 9 bases. Germline V gives CDR1 LGHNA, CDR2 YSLEER. The CDR3 sequence is 15 residues long. The CDR3 spells CASSQGVEGTDTQYF. DNA of the CDR3: TGCGCCAGCAGCCAAGGGGTCGAGGGCACAGATACGCAGTATTTT.

This rearrangement joins TRBV19 to TRBJ2-3; D perhaps matches TRBD1 (6 bases). Trimming left V 5 bases short and J 2 bases short, with 17 bases between. Germline V gene data show CDR1 as LNHDA and CDR2 as SQIVND (reference sequence). The CDR3 extends over 16 amino acids. The CDR3 nucleotides are TGTGCCAGTAGTCCGACAGGCCAAAGGGACACAGATACGCAGTATTTT. It translates to CASSPTGQRDTDTQYF.

V gene TRBV3-1 combines with J gene TRBJ1-1; no clear D. V was shortened by 0 bases and J by 10 bases, with 9 bases between the two germline ends. This CDR3 has 12 residues. Per the germline V gene, CDR1 is LGHDT and CDR2 is YNNKEL (reference sequence). The CDR3 loop reads CASSQDVQRAFF. The DNA of the CDR3 is TGTGCCAGCAGCCAAGATGTCCAGAGAGCTTTCTTT.

This clonotype was detected once. V usage is TRBV2 and J usage is TRBJ1-1; 7 bases agree with TRBD1. Germline assignment: CDR1 SNHLY and CDR2 FYNNEI. The CDR3 is 15 amino acids. V gave up 1 base and J gave up 2 bases; unmatched junction bases: 4. CDR3 sequence (DNA): TGTGCCAGCAGTGAAGGGGGGACAGAAAACACTGAAGCTTTCTTT. Translating gives CASSEGGTENTEAFF.

A word on this clonotype: A junction boundary mismatches the germline segment, possibly from a read error. The chain couples TRBV27 to TRBJ1-2; possibly TRBD1 for D (6 bases). Per germline, CDR1 MNHEY and CDR2 SMNVEV (reference sequence). There are 16 residues in the CDR3. The CDR3 DNA reads TGTGCCAGCAGTCCGCTAACAGGGTCATCAAACTACGGCTACACCTTC. Protein sequence: CASSPLTGSSNYGYTF.

V is TRBV29-1 and J is TRBJ1-2, with 10 positions matching TRBD1. The ends lost 7 bases at V and 1 base at J; junction bases unmatched: 6. Germline V gives CDR1 SQVTM, CDR2 ANQGSEA. This CDR3 region has 14 residues. The CDR3 bases are TGCAGCGCCCGGAGGACAGGGGGTAACTATGGCTACACCTTC. It translates to CSARRTGGNYGYTF.

A word on this clonotype: This may come from a read error, since a much larger clone is one base off. V and J are TRBV14 and TRBJ2-7, with D maybe TRBD1 (5 bases). This CDR3 is built from 12 residues. Trimming removed 1 base from V and 6 bases from J, with 7 bases in between. CDR1 and CDR2 (germline): SGHDN, FVKESK. CDR3 loop: CASSQGRGEQYF. The CDR3 nucleotides read TGTGCCAGCAGCCAAGGAAGGGGCGAGCAGTACTTC. The variable domain in full, completed from reference TRBV14 and TRBJ2-7, reads EAGVTQFPSHSVIEKGQTVTLRCDPISGHDNLYWYRRVMGKEIKFLLHFVKESKQDESGMPNNRFLAERTGGTYSTLKVQPAELEDSGVYFCASSQGRGEQYFGPGTRLTVT.

This clonotype was seen ten or more times. The chain joins TRBV10-3 to TRBJ2-4; 7 bases are shared with TRBD1. The CDR3 spans 14 residues. In germline, CDR1 is ENHRY, CDR2 SYGVKD. With 2 bases clipped from V and 6 bases from J, the junction kept 4 bases outside the gene matches. The CDR3 DNA reads TGTGCCATCAGTGAGGACAGGGCTACAAACATTCAGTACTTC. Translation gives CAISEDRATNIQYF.

The chain links TRBV20-1 to TRBJ2-6, with a tentative D call TRBD2 (6 bases). V dropped 1 base and J dropped 0 bases, with 13 bases sitting between them. Germline V gene lookup returns CDR1 DFQATT and CDR2 SNEGSKA (reference sequence). This CDR3 region has 17 residues. This CDR3 is CSARVYGSASGANVLTF. The CDR3 DNA follows: TGCAGTGCTAGAGTCTACGGGAGCGCCTCTGGGGCCAACGTCCTGACTTTC.

On this clonotype: An end of the junction differs from the germline gene, which may be a read error. The chain links TRBV6-5 to TRBJ2-7, with 11 bases fitting TRBD1. The CDR3 extends over 13 amino acids. From germline, CDR1 is MNHEY and CDR2 SVGAGI. The CDR3 reads CVSSTGQGDEQYF. For the CDR3, the DNA is TGTGTCAGCAGTACGGGACAGGGGGACGAGCAGTACTTC.

This clonotype was seen more than once but under ten times. The chain uses TRBV7-2 and TRBJ1-2; no clear D. The CDR3 sequence is 14 residues long. The germline V gene encodes CDR1 SGHTA and CDR2 FQGNSA. Between the trimmed V and J ends, which lost 4 bases and 3 bases, there was a span of 12 bases. The CDR3 nucleotides read TGTGCCAGCAGCTGGCTCCTCGGAGACTATGGCTACACCTTC. Its protein product is CASSWLLGDYGYTF.

Concerning this clonotype: A much larger clone differs from this one at a single base, so this may be a read error. CDR3 coding DNA: TGTGCCAGCAGCTTTGACAGGAATTCACCCCTCCACTTT. This codes for CASSFDRNSPLHF. V gene TRBV11-3 combines with J gene TRBJ1-6, with D maybe TRBD1 (6 bases). The ends were cut back, 3 bases at V and 7 bases at J, with 7 bases in the middle. The germline V gene has CDR1 SGHNT and CDR2 YENEEA. CDR3 size: 13 residues.

J is TRBJ2-7 and V is TRBV12-3 or TRBV12-4; TRBD2 aligns across 7 bases. This CDR3 region has 13 residues. V lost 3 bases and J lost 5; bases outside the gene matches: 4. The CDR3 DNA follows: TGTGCCAGCAGTTTGGGGACTATCAACGAGCAGTACTTC. It is translated as CASSLGTINEQYF.

This rearrangement joins TRBV7-2 to TRBJ1-2; D call uncertain. Germline values: CDR1 SGHTA, CDR2 FQGNSA. This CDR3 contains 15 residues. The V and J ends lost 0 bases and 4 bases respectively, with 12 bases between them. The CDR3 loop reads CASSLAPRMGYGYTF. The CDR3 bases are TGTGCCAGCAGCTTAGCCCCCCGAATGGGCTATGGCTACACCTTC. The full variable domain, with the rest looked up from reference TRBV7-2 and TRBJ1-2, is GAGVSQSPSNKVTEKGKDVELRCDPISGHTALYWYRQSLGQGLEFLIYFQGNSAPDKSGLPSDRFSAERTGGSVSTLTIQRTQQEDSAVYLCASSLAPRMGYGYTFGSGTRLTVV.

In its sample, this clonotype was seen many times. This chain connects TRBV6-4 to TRBJ2-1; the D gene could be TRBD1 or TRBD2 (5 bases each). V lost 6 bases and J 5 bases, leaving 14 bases between the germline ends. This CDR3 region has 14 residues. Germline V gene lookup returns CDR1 MRHNA and CDR2 SNTAGT. Here the CDR3 DNA reads TGTGCCAGCAGCCGGGACCCAGACCACAATGAGCAGTTCTTC. The encoded protein is CASSRDPDHNEQFF.

This clonotype was picked up a small number of times. This chain connects TRBV7-2 to TRBJ2-1; unclear D gene. CDR1 is SGHTA and CDR2 is FQGNSA in the germline V gene. The CDR3 totals 15 residues. V lost 5 bases, J lost 0 bases, and 11 bases lay in between. This chain's CDR3 is CASSPTPYSYNEQFF. In DNA form, the CDR3 reads TGTGCCAGCAGCCCCACTCCATACTCCTACAATGAGCAGTTCTTC.

This clonotype was detected a few times. This could be a read error, since a much larger clone is one nucleotide away. The chain employs TRBV11-3 and TRBJ2-1; tentative D call: TRBD1 (6 bases). CDR3 length: 14 amino acids. CDR1 SGHNT and CDR2 YENEEA come from the germline V gene. The CDR3 sequence: CAGSLDPQGSEQFF. As DNA, the CDR3 is TGTGCCGGCAGCTTAGACCCACAGGGTAGTGAGCAGTTCTTC.

The chain joins TRBV5-1 to TRBJ1-3, with no clear D. In germline, CDR1 is SGHRS, CDR2 YFSETQ. The CDR3 is made up of 17 amino acids. Trimming removed 0 bases from V and 7 bases from J, with 20 bases in between. Written as DNA, the CDR3 is TGCGCCAGCAGCTTGGAGCGGCGGAGGTCCTGGCGGAACACCATATATTTT. This encodes CASSLERRRSWRNTIYF. Variable domain in full (rest from reference TRBV5-1 and TRBJ1-3): KAGVTQTPRYLIKTRGQQVTLSCSPISGHRSVSWYQQTPGQGLQFLFEYFSETQRNKGNFPGRFSGRQFSNSRSEMNVSTLELGDSALYLCASSLERRRSWRNTIYFGEGSWLTVV.

The V gene is TRBV20-1, the J gene TRBJ2-3; TRBD2 might be the D (7 bases). Trimming removed 1 base from V and 2 bases from J, with 16 bases in between. This CDR3 is built from 16 residues. Germline CDR1 DFQATT, CDR2 SNEGSKA (reference sequence). CDR3 nucleotides: TGCAGTGCTAGAGGGAATGGGGGGGCCACCACAGATACGCAGTATTTT. This encodes CSARGNGGATTDTQYF.

The V gene is TRBV15, the J gene TRBJ2-7; 9 nucleotides line up with TRBD1. Germline CDR1 LNHNV, CDR2 YYDKDF (reference sequence). CDR3 size: 15 residues. Germline trimming cut 4 bases from V and 7 bases from J; bases unmatched to any gene: 11. The CDR3: CATSTTPDRGREQYF. The CDR3 DNA sequence: TGTGCCACCAGCACTACCCCGGACAGGGGAAGAGAGCAGTACTTC.